The 25 T cell receptor beta chains below come from one sample, sequenced in a study of cytomegalovirus exposure and HLA in healthy donors. This PCR relied on a set of 60 Vbeta primers and 13 Jbeta primers. Assay used: immunoSEQ multiplex PCR; TCRdb lists only in-frame clones, some missing. The sample comprises some 150,000 clones, approximately 82% of which are singletons, and less than 2% rests with the top ten. The sample was PBMCs. These receptors were taken from a male donor in good health and CMV-seronegative.

This chain links TRBV5-1 with TRBJ2-5; TRBD2 might be the D (5 bases). The CDR3 totals 15 residues. Trimming stripped 4 bases from V and 4 bases from J, with 17 bases between. Germline CDR1 and CDR2: SGHRS and YFSETQ. The CDR3 DNA follows: TGCGCCAGCAGCCAACGGAGCGGCGCGGTAGAGACCCAGTACTTC. Translation: CASSQRSGAVETQYF. Filled out from reference TRBV5-1 and TRBJ2-5, the complete variable domain reads KAGVTQTPRYLIKTRGQQVTLSCSPISGHRSVSWYQQTPGQGLQFLFEYFSETQRNKGNFPGRFSGRQFSNSRSEMNVSTLELGDSALYLCASSQRSGAVETQYFGPGTRLLVL.

This chain connects TRBV15 to TRBJ1-1; maybe TRBD1 (5 bases). Trimming took 0 bases from V and 5 from J, leaving 10 bases between them. The CDR3 is 14 amino acids. In germline, CDR1 is LNHNV, CDR2 YYDKDF (reference sequence). CDR3 protein: CATSREAKGTEAFF. DNA of the CDR3: TGTGCCACCAGCAGAGAAGCAAAGGGGACTGAAGCTTTCTTT.

The CDR3 protein is CATSRGTSGAGVVDTQYF. CDR3 nucleotide sequence: TGTGCCACCAGCAGAGGGACTAGCGGTGCGGGAGTGGTAGATACGCAGTATTTT. The rearrangement uses TRBV15 and TRBJ2-3; TRBD2 matches at 10 bases. V shed 1 base and J 5 bases; nucleotides not matched to a gene: 12. Germline V gives CDR1 LNHNV, CDR2 YYDKDF (reference sequence). This CDR3 is built from 18 residues.

The J gene is TRBJ2-7, the V gene TRBV7-9, with D possibly being TRBD1 (6 bases). CDR1 is SEHNR, CDR2 FQNEAQ, per germline (reference sequence). This CDR3 is 12 amino acids long. V was trimmed by 11 bases and J by 3 bases, leaving 14 bases between them. The CDR3 sequence: CAWDIRGYEQYF. CDR3 DNA: TGTGCCTGGGACATCCGAGGCTACGAGCAGTACTTC.

This clone has more than one count but fewer than ten. The rearrangement joins TRBV5-1 to TRBJ1-1, with 8 bases that match TRBD1. Unmatched junction bases numbered 15, after V lost 5 bases and J lost 3 bases. The CDR3 loop spans 17 amino acids. Looked up from germline, CDR1 is SGHRS and CDR2 is YFSETQ. CDR3 protein: CASRRQGARVGDTEAFF. In DNA form, the CDR3 reads TGCGCCAGCAGGCGGCAGGGGGCGCGCGTAGGGGACACTGAAGCTTTCTTT.

The chain has TRBV23-1 and TRBJ1-1; the D gene is possibly TRBD1 (6 bases). TRBV23-1 belongs to the ORF category, with a function that is uncertain. V dropped 0 bases and J dropped 7 bases, with 27 bases sitting between them. This CDR3 has 19 amino acids. As DNA, the CDR3 is TGCGCCAGCAGTCAATCCAAGTACAGGGTAAGAGGGTCTAGGGGTGAAGCTTTCTTT. Translating gives CASSQSKYRVRGSRGEAFF.

The V call is TRBV10-3, the J call TRBJ2-7, with 11 bases identical to TRBD2. Germline V gives CDR1 ENHRY, CDR2 SYGVKD. The CDR3 spans 16 residues. V was clipped by 5 bases and J by 3 bases; unmatched bases: 9. CDR3 loop: CAISKLTSGIDYEQYF. CDR3 bases: TGTGCCATCAGTAAATTGACTAGCGGGATTGACTACGAGCAGTACTTC.

The chain links TRBV25-1 to TRBJ2-1; 8 bases fit TRBD2. Germline V gene lookup returns CDR1 MGHDK and CDR2 SYGVNS. The trim removed 3 bases at V and 9 bases at J, leaving 7 bases unmatched. This CDR3 comprises 14 residues. CDR3 region: CASSDPGGAREQFF. The CDR3 DNA sequence: TGTGCCAGCAGTGACCCCGGGGGGGCGCGTGAGCAGTTCTTC.

This sequence joins TRBV5-6 and TRBJ1-2; tentatively, D is TRBD1 (5 bases). Per germline, CDR1 SGHDT and CDR2 YYEEEE. The V end was cut by 3 bases, the J end by 6 bases, with 18 bases between. This CDR3 is built from 15 residues. The CDR3 loop is CASSSPSQGRNGYTF. The DNA of the CDR3 is TGTGCCAGCAGCTCACCTTCGCAGGGAAGAAATGGCTACACCTTC.

The genes are TRBV19 and TRBJ2-1, with TRBD2 matching over 9 bases. V was pared by 5 bases and J by 2 bases, with 4 bases of the junction left unmatched. CDR3 length: 15 residues. CDR1 is LNHDA, CDR2 SQIVND, per germline (reference sequence). CDR3 sequence (DNA): TGTGCCAGTAGTGTGAGCGGGGGGCCCTACAATGAGCAGTTCTTC. Translating it yields CASSVSGGPYNEQFF.

V and J are TRBV27 and TRBJ2-7; 13 bases align to TRBD2. Germline V gives CDR1 MNHEY, CDR2 SMNVEV (reference sequence). This CDR3 comprises 16 residues. Unmatched junction bases numbered 4, after V lost 5 bases and J lost 0 bases. CDR3 DNA: TGTGCCAGCAGTATTCGGACTAGCGGGAGCTCCTACGAGCAGTACTTC. Translation gives CASSIRTSGSSYEQYF.

The J gene is TRBJ2-7, the V gene TRBV6-1; 7 bases map to TRBD1. The V and J ends lost 10 bases and 6 bases, in that order; junction bases with no gene match: 9. This CDR3 contains 12 residues. Germline assignment: CDR1 MNHNS and CDR2 SASEGT. The CDR3 here is CATRRRGSEQYF. The CDR3 coding sequence is TGTGCCACCCGCCGCAGGGGGAGCGAGCAGTACTTC.

This clone appeared a few times. The V gene is TRBV5-3, the J gene TRBJ1-2, with D uncertain. TRBV5-3 is annotated as an ORF whose role is uncertain. Trimming took off 4 bases at V and 8 bases at J, with 12 bases between the two ends. CDR3 length equals 12 residues. For the CDR3, the DNA is TGTGCCAGAAGCCCGGAGCCTTGGGGCTACACCTTC. This translates into CARSPEPWGYTF.

The genes are TRBV5-6 and TRBJ2-5, with 8 bases lining up with TRBD1. Germline-derived CDR1 and CDR2 are SGHDT and YYEEEE. With 4 bases clipped from V and 4 bases from J, the junction kept 6 bases outside the gene matches. The CDR3 runs to 14 residues. CDR3 in amino acids: CASSPGQGGETQYF. The CDR3 region has the DNA TGTGCCAGCAGCCCCGGACAGGGCGGAGAGACCCAGTACTTC.

In this sample, this clone turned up a few times. J is TRBJ1-2 and V is TRBV7-8; TRBD1 matches at 7 bases. CDR3 length equals 17 residues. Germline V CDR1 and CDR2: SGHVS, FQNEAQ. The V segment lost 5 bases and the J segment 0 bases; nucleotides outside the gene matches: 12. CDR3 sequence (DNA): TGTGCCAGCAGCCCTCCCTGGACAGGTGGGACTAACTATGGCTACACCTTC. This codes for CASSPPWTGGTNYGYTF.

This clone was picked up one time. The CDR3 DNA is TGTGCCAGCAGCGTTGGAGGCTGGACAGACAACTATGGCTACACCTTC. Protein: CASSVGGWTDNYGYTF. V is TRBV9 and J is TRBJ1-2, with a possible D match to TRBD1 (6 bases). The germline V and J ends were trimmed by 2 bases and 2 bases, with 16 bases remaining between them. This CDR3 has 16 amino acids. Germline CDR1 reads SGDLS; CDR2 reads YYNGEE.

In its sample, this clone was seen once. The chain joins TRBV2 to TRBJ2-5; D possibly corresponds to TRBD2 (6 bases). CDR3 length equals 13 residues. V dropped 7 bases and J dropped 4 bases, with 13 bases sitting between them. Germline V CDR1 and CDR2: SNHLY, FYNNEI. The CDR3 nucleotides are TGTGCCAGCATTGGGAGGAGGGGAGAGACCCAGTACTTC. As protein: CASIGRRGETQYF.

The rearrangement joins TRBV25-1 to TRBJ2-1; TRBD2 aligns across 9 bases. The CDR3 runs to 15 residues. Germline values: CDR1 MGHDK, CDR2 SYGVNS. J was trimmed by 8 bases and V by 3 bases; bases with no gene match: 8. The CDR3 DNA sequence: TGTGCCAGCAGTGACGAGCTAGCGGGACTCGATGAGCAGTTCTTC. Translated, it gives CASSDELAGLDEQFF.

This clone was seen a few times. In DNA, the CDR3 is TGTGCCAGCAGCCCTGGGAGAGGGGGCGACTATGGCTACACCTTC. Translating it yields CASSPGRGGDYGYTF. This sequence joins TRBV5-4 and TRBJ1-2; 7 nucleotides agree with TRBD1. CDR3 size: 15 residues. V lost 4 bases and J lost 3; bases outside the gene matches: 9. Germline CDR1 SGHNT, CDR2 YYREEE (reference sequence).

This sequence joins TRBV9 and TRBJ2-5; maybe TRBD2 (5 bases). Germline CDR1 reads SGDLS; CDR2 reads YYNGEE. The CDR3 consists of 13 residues. V gave up 4 bases and J gave up 3 bases, with 10 bases separating them. The DNA of the CDR3 is TGTGCCAGCAGCCGCGGACTGGAAGAGACCCAGTACTTC. Amino acid sequence: CASSRGLEETQYF. Together with reference TRBV9 and TRBJ2-5, the CDR3 gives the full variable domain: DSGVTQTPKHLITATGQRVTLRCSPRSGDLSVYWYQQSLDQGLQFLIQYYNGEERAKGNILERFSAQQFPDLHSELNLSSLELGDSALYFCASSRGLEETQYFGPGTRLLVL.

The chain carries TRBV11-3 and TRBJ2-2, with D perhaps matching TRBD2 (6 bases). Between the trimmed V and J ends, which lost 1 base and 8 bases, there was a span of 26 bases. The germline V gene encodes CDR1 SGHNT and CDR2 YENEEA. The CDR3 extends over 19 amino acids. CDR3 sequence: CASSLGTVGGRRLSGELFF. CDR3 bases: TGTGCCAGCAGCTTAGGGACGGTTGGTGGGAGGCGTTTATCTGGGGAGCTGTTTTTT.

The gene calls are TRBV7-2 and TRBJ1-3, with D uncertain. The germline gives CDR1 SGHTA, CDR2 FQGNSA. Deletions cut 5 bases from V and 0 bases from J, with 14 bases between. There are 16 residues in the CDR3. The CDR3 nucleotides are TGTGCCAGCAGCCTAAGGACTCCATTCTCTGGAAACACCATATATTTT. Its translation: CASSLRTPFSGNTIYF.

The chain couples TRBV5-1 to TRBJ2-1; the match to TRBD2 covers 10 bases. CDR1 and CDR2 from the germline V gene are SGHRS and YFSETQ. V shed 2 bases, J shed 7 bases, and the junction held 9 bases outside the gene matches. This CDR3 has 16 residues. CDR3 sequence (DNA): TGCGCCAGCAGCTTAGCTACTACTAGCGGGGCTAATGAGCAGTTCTTC. This codes for CASSLATTSGANEQFF.

This rearrangement joins TRBV21-1 to TRBJ2-3; the table names TRBD2, a call not compared with the DNA. TRBV21-1 counts as a pseudogene. The CDR3 contains 15 residues. The CDR3 DNA reads TGTGCCAGCAGCAAATGCGCGGGGGACACAGATACGCAGTATTTT. It encodes CASSKCAGDTDTQYF.

The chain is built from TRBV27 and TRBJ1-6; possibly TRBD1 for D (5 bases). Germline V lookup: CDR1 MNHEY, CDR2 SMNVEV (reference sequence). V shed 9 bases and J shed 0 bases, with 15 bases lying between them. This CDR3 spans 16 amino acids. The CDR3 protein is CASGAGLPSYNSPLHF. The CDR3 DNA follows: TGTGCCAGTGGGGCAGGGCTCCCCTCCTATAATTCACCCCTCCACTTT.